This T cell receptor (beta chain) was observed in a study of shared clonotypes between healthy human individuals. Germline V gene data show CDR1 as SGDLS and CDR2 as YYNGEE. V lost 0 bases to trimming and J lost 3 bases; unmatched junction nucleotides: 8. The CDR3 covers 16 residues. Regarding the study as a whole: Unshared clonotypes carried lower generation probabilities than those common to all four donors.

Comment on this clone: Its specificity is not known.

Assay used: immunoSEQ multiplex PCR; TCRdb lists only in-frame clones, some missing. This sample has roughly 660,000 clones; 90% occur once, and the top ten carry approximately 35%. The receptor's source is a man between 18 and 35 years old in good health. Some clones in this sample may be carry-over from other donors' samples. Sequenced material: memory CD8+ T cells from PBMCs. The subset is: CD45RO+ cells pooled with CCR7-negative TemRA cells. The genes are TRBV9 and TRBJ1-2; the match to TRBD1 covers 7 bases. CDR3 in amino acids: CASSVAAAGGHYGYTF. The CDR3 DNA sequence: TGTGCCAGCAGCGTAGCTGCAGCAGGGGGACACTATGGCTACACCTTC.